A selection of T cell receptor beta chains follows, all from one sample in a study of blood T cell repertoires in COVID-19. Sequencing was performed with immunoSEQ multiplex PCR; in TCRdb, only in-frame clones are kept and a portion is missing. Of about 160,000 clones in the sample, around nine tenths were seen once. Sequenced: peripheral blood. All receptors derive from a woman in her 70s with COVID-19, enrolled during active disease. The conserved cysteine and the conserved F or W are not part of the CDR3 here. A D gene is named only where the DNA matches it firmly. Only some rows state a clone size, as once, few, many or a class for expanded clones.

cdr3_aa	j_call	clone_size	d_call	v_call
ASSGGQGETQY	TRBJ2-5	.	TRBD1	TRBV11-2
ASSGQGAIEAF	TRBJ1-1	many	TRBD1	TRBV2
ASSIGQIGSPLH	TRBJ1-6	.	.	TRBV19
ASSVGGGAPTLAKNIQY	TRBJ2-4	.	.	TRBV9
ASSTTGTGRIGEKLF	TRBJ1-4	.	TRBD1	TRBV5-6
AWSVEGTGVLRGNTIY	TRBJ1-3	.	TRBD1	TRBV30
ASSVSGPNEQF	TRBJ2-1	.	.	TRBV9
ASSDDRQGAIYGYT	TRBJ1-2	few	TRBD1	TRBV25-1
ASSLGQGNSPLH	TRBJ1-6	.	.	TRBV5-1
ASSGGVGFALSNYGYT	TRBJ1-2	.	.	TRBV5-6
ASSERQAVYGYT	TRBJ1-2	.	.	TRBV2
ASSPGQGQPYEQY	TRBJ2-7	once	TRBD1	TRBV18
ASSLGTGAKEKLF	TRBJ1-4	.	TRBD1	TRBV5-1
ASSYDRARSEAF	TRBJ1-1	.	TRBD1	TRBV6-5
ASRDGRENTEAF	TRBJ1-1	.	.	TRBV6-5
ASSLSFANTGELF	TRBJ2-2	.	.	TRBV5-1
ASSLPQAYNEQF	TRBJ2-1	.	.	TRBV7-2
ASSRTQYTGKERNEQF	TRBJ2-1	.	.	TRBV7-8
ASSLPGNHEKLF	TRBJ1-4	.	.	TRBV28
ASRGDGLSNQPQH	TRBJ1-5	once	.	TRBV2
SADGYT	TRBJ1-2	.	.	TRBV20-1
ASSRQGASGELF	TRBJ2-2	.	TRBD1	TRBV5-6
ASSVTGSNQPQH	TRBJ1-5	.	.	TRBV19
SVERTRRGNTIY	TRBJ1-3	.	.	TRBV29-1
ASSLVSTQY	TRBJ2-3	.	.	TRBV7-6
ASSLGLLTQY	TRBJ2-5	.	.	TRBV28
ASSSGDRGWSPLH	TRBJ1-6	few	TRBD1	TRBV5-1
ASSGGVNTGELF	TRBJ2-2	.	.	TRBV28
ASSLATGGNYEQY	TRBJ2-7	.	TRBD1	TRBV7-8
ASSLGGTGTGVEVSH	TRBJ1-5	.	TRBD1	TRBV7-9
ASSRPGGTEAF	TRBJ1-1	.	TRBD1	TRBV12-3/TRBV12-4
ASTTSGRAYEQY	TRBJ2-7	.	TRBD2	TRBV28
ASSQGQLNTEAF	TRBJ1-1	.	.	TRBV4-1
ASSQAFGELF	TRBJ2-2	.	.	TRBV3-1/TRBV3-2
ASSRGTSGTYEQY	TRBJ2-7	.	TRBD2	TRBV4-1
ASSGTGATGELF	TRBJ2-2	.	TRBD1	TRBV6-1
ATSRVYRVKQF	TRBJ2-1	.	.	TRBV15
ASSLTGQGTKNIQY	TRBJ2-4	.	TRBD1	TRBV11-2
SASQQGDYYGYT	TRBJ1-2	.	.	TRBV20-1
ASSLQGRNTEAF	TRBJ1-1	.	.	TRBV5-5
ASTPVSVFNQPQH	TRBJ1-5	.	.	TRBV28
ASSPQPGTYEQY	TRBJ2-7	.	.	TRBV19
ASSPRVPGANVLT	TRBJ2-6	.	.	TRBV5-4
ASSQAPPTYEQY	TRBJ2-7	.	.	TRBV4-1
ASSRSAGNEKLF	TRBJ1-4	.	.	TRBV5-5
ASSASTGSGSYEQY	TRBJ2-7	.	.	TRBV27
ASSKAWGQAKSGNTIY	TRBJ1-3	.	.	TRBV21-1
ATRQGGYGYT	TRBJ1-2	.	TRBD1	TRBV2
ASSKEAGLNTEAF	TRBJ1-1	few	.	TRBV21-1
ASSLLAGVSYEQY	TRBJ2-7	.	TRBD2	TRBV6-5
ASSTQGIEQY	TRBJ2-7	.	.	TRBV7-2
ATSRETGGLYEQY	TRBJ2-7	.	TRBD1	TRBV15
ASSTGESGANVLT	TRBJ2-6	.	TRBD1	TRBV5-1
ASSFGVGLNYGYT	TRBJ1-2	.	.	TRBV7-8
ASSFGGQGDGYT	TRBJ1-2	.	TRBD1	TRBV7-9
ASSSGTGENSPLH	TRBJ1-6	.	TRBD1	TRBV28
ASSPGQGVTEGYT	TRBJ1-2	.	TRBD1	TRBV7-8
ASSHQGIPGNTIY	TRBJ1-3	.	.	TRBV5-6